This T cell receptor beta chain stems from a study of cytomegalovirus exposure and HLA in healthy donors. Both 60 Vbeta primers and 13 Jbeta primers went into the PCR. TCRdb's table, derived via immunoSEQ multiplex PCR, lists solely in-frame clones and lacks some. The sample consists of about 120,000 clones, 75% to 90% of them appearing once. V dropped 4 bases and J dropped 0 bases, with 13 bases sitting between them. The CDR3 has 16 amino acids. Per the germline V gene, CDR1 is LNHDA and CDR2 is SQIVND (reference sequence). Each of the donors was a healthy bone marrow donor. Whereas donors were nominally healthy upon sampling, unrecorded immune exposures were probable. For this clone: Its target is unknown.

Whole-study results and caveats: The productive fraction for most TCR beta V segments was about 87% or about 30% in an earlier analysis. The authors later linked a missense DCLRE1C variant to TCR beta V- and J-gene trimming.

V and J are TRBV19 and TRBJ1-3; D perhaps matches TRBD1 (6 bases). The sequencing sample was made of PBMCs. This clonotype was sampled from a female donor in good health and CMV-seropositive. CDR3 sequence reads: CASSTRQVLSGNTIYF. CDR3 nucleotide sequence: TGTGCCAGTAGTACCCGACAGGTCCTCTCTGGAAACACCATATATTTT. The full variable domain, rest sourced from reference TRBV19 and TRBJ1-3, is DGGITQSPKYLFRKEGQNVTLSCEQNLNHDAMYWYRQDPGQGLRLIYYSQIVNDFQKGDIAEGYSVSREKKESFPLTVTSAQKNPTAFYLCASSTRQVLSGNTIYFGEGSWLTVV.